Presented here are 2 T cell receptor beta chains from one specimen sequenced in a study of OX40 agonist ivuxolimab in advanced cancers. The table came from immunoSEQ multiplex PCR; TCRdb's copy has only in-frame clones and leaves some out. The sample contains more than 2,500 clones, 72% of which appear only once. Source: CD4+ or CD8+ T cells sorted from blood, taken in a trial of the OX40 agonist ivuxolimab. These receptors were taken from an adult with an advanced solid tumor such as melanoma, head and neck, liver or kidney cancer.

The chain employs TRBV19 and TRBJ1-1; TRBD1 matches 10 bases. Germline loops: CDR1 LNHDA, CDR2 SQIVND (reference sequence). There are 15 residues in the CDR3. The CDR3 coding sequence is TGTGCTTCTTCACGAGGGGGACAGGGGTTAACTGAAGCTTTCTTT. Translated, it gives CASSRGGQGLTEAFF.

In the case of this clone: The junction differs from germline at one of its ends, possibly a read error. The genes are TRBV7-7 and TRBJ2-7, with 7 bases lining up with TRBD1. This CDR3 spans 15 amino acids. CDR1 is SSHAT, CDR2 FNYEAQ, per germline (reference sequence). The CDR3 sequence: CASSLDAGTAQEQYF. CDR3 in DNA: TGTGCTAGCAGCTTAGATGCCGGGACAGCGCAAGAGCAGTACTTC.